A selection of T cell receptor beta chains follows, all from one sample in a study of T cells after yellow fever vaccination. TCRdb reanalysed the 5' RACE reads using MiXCR and keeps one entry per CDR3 protein. The sample lists about 500,000 distinct CDR3 sequences, about a sixth occurring once. The starting material was PBMCs, obtained roughly 5 days after the first yellow fever vaccination. The receptors were gathered from a man aged 18 to 30 who received the YFV17D yellow fever vaccine. CDR3s include the opening cysteine and the closing phenylalanine or tryptophan. A D gene is named only where the DNA matches it firmly. Size is stated for part of the rows, as once, few or many counts, or as a class when the clone is expanded.

v_gene,abundance,d_gene,j_gene,CDR3nt,CDR3aa
TRBV7-2,many,.,TRBJ1-3,TGTGCCAGCAGCTCCCAAGGGGGGGCTGGAAACACCATATATTTT,CASSSQGGAGNTIYF
TRBV20-1,few,TRBD1,TRBJ1-2,TGCAGTGCTATGCCTTGGGACAGAGTCTATGGCTACACCTTC,CSAMPWDRVYGYTF
TRBV20-1,.,TRBD1,TRBJ1-6,TGCAGTGCTAGAGATTGGACTACAGGGGTATCCTATAATTCACCCCTCCACTTT,CSARDWTTGVSYNSPLHF
TRBV14,.,.,TRBJ2-5,TGTGCCAGCAGCCAAGTGTATGGGACCCAGTACTTC,CASSQVYGTQYF
TRBV12-3/TRBV12-4,.,TRBD1,TRBJ1-6,TGTGCCAGCAGCTTGAGACAGGGGTATAATTCACCCCTCCACTTT,CASSLRQGYNSPLHF
TRBV5-1,few,.,TRBJ1-1,TGCGCCAGCGGCTTGGGGATCGACAGGATGAACACTGAAGCTTTCTTT,CASGLGIDRMNTEAFF
TRBV5-1,.,.,TRBJ2-5,TGCGCCAGCAGCTTGGGCCCTAGCTCCCTTCAAGAGACCCAGTACTTC,CASSLGPSSLQETQYF
TRBV7-2,.,.,TRBJ1-4,TGTGCCAGCACCCAGACAGATGAAAAACTGTTTTTT,CASTQTDEKLFF
TRBV5-5,few,TRBD1,TRBJ1-5,TGTGCCAGCAGCTTAACCCGACAGGGAAACAATCAGCCCCAGCATTTT,CASSLTRQGNNQPQHF
TRBV18,few,.,TRBJ1-1,TGTGCCAGCTCACCAGGACCGGGAGCTGACACTGAAGCTTTCTTT,CASSPGPGADTEAFF
TRBV15,few,.,TRBJ2-7,TGTGCCACCAGCAGAGGGGCCTGGGGCGAACCTTACGAGCAGTACTTC,CATSRGAWGEPYEQYF
TRBV12-3/TRBV12-4,few,TRBD1,TRBJ2-5,TGTGCCAGCAGTCCACGAGGACAGGGGATCATTGGGACCCAGTACTTC,CASSPRGQGIIGTQYF
TRBV5-1,.,.,TRBJ1-1,TGCGCCAGCAGGCCGGGAGGGAGCACTGAAGCTTTCTTT,CASRPGGSTEAFF
TRBV27,few,TRBD2,TRBJ2-3,TGTGCCAGCAGGCGACTAGCGGGGGGCCTTAACACAGATACGCAGTATTTT,CASRRLAGGLNTDTQYF
TRBV24-1,.,.,TRBJ1-5,TGTGCCACCAGCGACATTTATAGCAATCAGCCCCAGCATTTT,CATSDIYSNQPQHF
TRBV20-1,few,.,TRBJ2-5,TGCAGTGCTAGCGCCGGGGCGGAGACCCAGTACTTC,CSASAGAETQYF
TRBV20-1,few,.,TRBJ2-3,TGCAGTGCTAGAGCTGGCGGGGGCCTGGATACGCAGTATTTT,CSARAGGGLDTQYF
TRBV28,.,.,TRBJ2-7,TGTGCCAGCAGTTTCATCTCCTACGAGCAGTACTTC,CASSFISYEQYF
TRBV6-5,few,.,TRBJ1-2,TGTGCCAGACGACGGAAGAACTATGGCTACACCTTC,CARRRKNYGYTF
TRBV7-2,many,TRBD2,TRBJ2-3,TGTGCCAGCAGCTTAGGCGCTAGCGGGGACGGGCGGAGTACGCAGTATTTT,CASSLGASGDGRSTQYF
TRBV15,few,.,TRBJ1-2,TGTGCCACCTCCCAGCAGTCCTATGGCTACACCTTC,CATSQQSYGYTF
TRBV29-1,.,.,TRBJ1-1,TGCAGCGATGCCGGGTCGGAGAACACTGAAGCTTTCTTT,CSDAGSENTEAFF
TRBV6-1,.,.,TRBJ2-6,TGTGCCAGCGGACCTAGTGCCTCTGGGGCCAACGTCCTGACTTTC,CASGPSASGANVLTF
TRBV4-2,.,TRBD2,TRBJ2-3,TGTGCCAGCAGCAATCCGGGACTAGTTTTCCTCACAGATACGCAGTATTTT,CASSNPGLVFLTDTQYF
TRBV27,few,TRBD2,TRBJ2-3,TGTGCCAGCAGGCGACTAGCGGGGATGGATACGCAGTATTTT,CASRRLAGMDTQYF
TRBV15,.,TRBD1,TRBJ1-2,TGTGCCACCAGCAGCGGGACAGACTATGGCTACACCTTC,CATSSGTDYGYTF
TRBV6-5,.,.,TRBJ2-5,TGTGCCAGCAGTTTAGGACATCCCGGGGAGACCCAGTACTTC,CASSLGHPGETQYF
TRBV7-9,.,TRBD1,TRBJ2-4,TGTGCCAGCAGCTGGGGACAGGGGAGCCAAAACATTCAGTACTTC,CASSWGQGSQNIQYF
TRBV6-1,few,.,TRBJ1-1,TGTGCCAGCAGCGTTGTCGGGGGCACACTCGTGAACACTGAAGCTTTCTTT,CASSVVGGTLVNTEAFF
TRBV7-8,.,.,TRBJ2-2,TGTGCCAGCAGCTTCCGCGGGGGCTCCGCCGGGGAGCTGTTTTTT,CASSFRGGSAGELFF
TRBV7-2,.,.,TRBJ2-2,TGTGCCAGCAGCTTATTCGCTGCGAACACCGGGGAGCTGTTTTTT,CASSLFAANTGELFF
TRBV20-1,.,TRBD1,TRBJ2-2,TGCAGTGCTAGGGTCCCCGGGACAGGGGGAGACGGGGAGCTGTTTTTT,CSARVPGTGGDGELFF
TRBV20-1,.,.,TRBJ2-7,TGCAGTGCTAGAGATCGAAGGGGGAGAAGATCTTACGAGCAGTACTTC,CSARDRRGRRSYEQYF
TRBV5-1,few,.,TRBJ2-7,TGCGCCAGCAGCTTGGCCGCACCCTCGGGGGAGCAGTACTTC,CASSLAAPSGEQYF
TRBV5-4,.,TRBD2,TRBJ2-7,TGTGCCAGCAGCTTGGACGGGGGGAGAAACGAGCAGTACTTC,CASSLDGGRNEQYF
TRBV15,few,.,TRBJ1-6,TGTGCCACCAGCAGAGTAAGGGACTCCTATAATTCACCCCTCCACTTT,CATSRVRDSYNSPLHF
TRBV4-2,.,.,TRBJ2-2,TGTGCCAGCAGCCCCGGGGACGGTAGCACCGGGGAGCTGTTTTTT,CASSPGDGSTGELFF
TRBV7-9,few,TRBD2,TRBJ2-3,TGTGCCAGCAGCTATAGCGGGATCGCAGATACGCAGTATTTT,CASSYSGIADTQYF
TRBV5-1,.,TRBD2,TRBJ2-7,TGCGCCAGCAGCTGGAGGACTAGCGGCGGCTACGAGCAGTACTTC,CASSWRTSGGYEQYF
TRBV4-1,.,TRBD2,TRBJ2-2,TGCGCCAGCAGCTATGCTAGCGGGGGAATTACTAACACCGGGGAGCTGTTTTTT,CASSYASGGITNTGELFF
TRBV12-3/TRBV12-4,few,.,TRBJ2-7,TGTGCCAGCAGTCAGTTGGGGGTGCTCTACGAGCAGTACTTC,CASSQLGVLYEQYF
TRBV7-2,few,.,TRBJ1-2,TGTGCCAGCACCTTCCAGGTGGCAGACTATGGCTACACCTTC,CASTFQVADYGYTF
TRBV6-5,.,.,TRBJ1-5,TGTGCCAGCAGTTATGTCAGAAATCAGCCCCAGCATTTT,CASSYVRNQPQHF
TRBV20-1,many,TRBD1,TRBJ2-3,TGCAGTGCTAGCACGATAGGACGACAGGGGGCTGAAGATACGCAGTATTTT,CSASTIGRQGAEDTQYF
TRBV7-2,few,TRBD1,TRBJ2-2,TGTGCCAGCAGCTCCCCGACCGGGACAGGGAACACCGGGGAGCTGTTTTTT,CASSSPTGTGNTGELFF
TRBV7-8,.,.,TRBJ1-1,TGTGCCAGCAGCTTAGTGGGCATGAAGGGAGCTTTCTTT,CASSLVGMKGAFF
TRBV30,many,TRBD1,TRBJ2-2,TGTGCCTGGAGTCCCCTTGACAGGGGGCTTGGCGGGGAGCTGTTTTTT,CAWSPLDRGLGGELFF
TRBV7-7,.,.,TRBJ2-5,TGTGCTAGCAGCCTATTAACTATTGGAGAGACCCAGTACTTC,CASSLLTIGETQYF
TRBV7-2,.,TRBD2,TRBJ2-5,TGTGCCAGCAGCTTACCGGGAGGGGACGAGACCCAGTACTTC,CASSLPGGDETQYF
TRBV5-4,.,TRBD2,TRBJ2-1,TGTGCCAGCAGCTTGGTTCTAGCGGGGGTCAATGAGCAGTTCTTC,CASSLVLAGVNEQFF
TRBV20-1,few,.,TRBJ2-5,TGCAGTGCTCGGGACCTCCGGGGGAAGGGAGAGACCCAGTACTTC,CSARDLRGKGETQYF
TRBV12-3/TRBV12-4,.,.,TRBJ1-2,TGTGCCAGCAGTTCCCCAGGGTATGGCTACACCTTC,CASSSPGYGYTF
TRBV7-6,.,TRBD1,TRBJ2-1,TGTGCCAGCAGCTTGATTGGTTGGCGGGACAGGGGGAATTCCAGCTCCTACAATGAGCAGTTCTTC,CASSLIGWRDRGNSSSYNEQFF
TRBV7-9,few,.,TRBJ1-1,TGTGCCAGCAGTCCGGGGGCAGCCCTGACTGAAGCTTTCTTT,CASSPGAALTEAFF
TRBV27,.,TRBD1,TRBJ2-2,TGTGCCAGCAGTTTTTCGACAGGGATGACCGGGGAGCTGTTTTTT,CASSFSTGMTGELFF